One and the same sample provided the 18 T cell receptor beta chains below, sequenced in a study of CD8 T cells in ankylosing spondylitis. TCRdb re-called the 5' RACE reads through MiXCR, storing one row per CDR3 protein. The sample lists 300,000 to 400,000 distinct CDR3 sequences, roughly 12% seen once, with 8% to 9.5% in the top ten. The specimen sequenced was blood, either unsorted or a sorted T cell fraction (not recorded which). These receptors were obtained from a female donor with ankylosing spondylitis or in good health (not recorded which).

The chain is built from TRBV30 and TRBJ1-1; possible D gene TRBD1, 6 bases. V lost 2 bases and J lost 8, with 12 bases in between. Germline V lookup: CDR1 GTSNPN, CDR2 SVGIG (reference sequence). The CDR3 extends over 12 amino acids. This CDR3 is CAWSRTDQEAFF. The CDR3 DNA sequence: TGTGCCTGGAGTAGGACAGATCAAGAAGCTTTCTTT.

In this sample, this clonotype turned up many times. J is TRBJ2-1 and V is TRBV5-1, with D possibly matching TRBD2 (5 bases). The V end was cut by 6 bases, the J end by 2 bases, with 9 bases between. This CDR3 region has 13 residues. The germline CDR1 and CDR2 sequences are SGHRS and YFSETQ. This chain's CDR3 is CASMTTPYNEQFF. The CDR3, as DNA: TGCGCCAGCATGACTACACCCTACAATGAGCAGTTCTTC.

Turning to this clonotype: This may be a read error, as it is one base from a much larger clone. The rearrangement uses TRBV6-1 and TRBJ1-3; 8 bases line up with TRBD1. Trimming at V came to 6 bases and at J to 0 bases, leaving 10 bases not matched to a gene. CDR1 and CDR2 from the germline V gene are MNHNS and SASEGT. The CDR3 has 17 amino acids. CDR3 protein: CASSPGQVIFSGNTIYF. The DNA for the CDR3 is TGTGCCAGCAGCCCGGGACAGGTGATTTTCTCTGGAAACACCATATATTTT.

Ten or more counts support this clonotype. J is TRBJ2-7 and V is TRBV20-1; 9 bases line up with TRBD2. With 5 bases clipped from V and 2 bases from J, the junction kept 7 bases outside the gene matches. Germline V gene lookup returns CDR1 DFQATT and CDR2 SNEGSKA (reference sequence). The CDR3 covers 14 residues. The chain's CDR3 is CSAGPTSGAYEQYF. CDR3 coding DNA: TGCAGTGCTGGACCGACTAGCGGAGCCTACGAGCAGTACTTC.

This clonotype was counted a few times. The chain carries TRBV6-4 and TRBJ2-3; D might be TRBD2 (5 bases). V was pared by 0 bases and J by 1 base, with 14 bases between. Germline V gives CDR1 MRHNA, CDR2 SNTAGT. This CDR3 is 17 amino acids long. DNA for the CDR3: TGTGCCAGCAGTGACTCGGCTGGTGGAGGAGGCACAGATACGCAGTATTTT. It translates to CASSDSAGGGGTDTQYF.

This clonotype was seen more than once but under ten times. The chain couples TRBV7-2 to TRBJ1-2; D not resolved. Trimming pared 1 base from V and 3 bases from J, leaving 12 bases between. The CDR3 sequence is 15 residues long. The V gene's germline CDR1 is SGHTA and CDR2 FQGNSA. Here the CDR3 DNA reads TGTGCCAGCAGCTTAGAGATGTTCGTCCACTATGGCTACACCTTC. Protein: CASSLEMFVHYGYTF.

Notes on this clonotype: A much larger clone differs from this one at a single base, so this may be a read error. The DNA for the CDR3 is TGCAGTGCTCCAAGTGGCACAGATGGCTACACCTTC. Translated, it gives CSAPSGTDGYTF. The chain carries TRBV20-1 and TRBJ1-2; D gene ambiguous. The CDR3 runs to 12 residues. Germline assignment: CDR1 DFQATT and CDR2 SNEGSKA (reference sequence). The V end was cut by 5 bases, the J end by 6 bases, with 13 bases between.

This clonotype has ten or more counts. The chain has TRBV7-2 and TRBJ2-2; maybe TRBD2 (5 bases). The V end lost 4 bases, the J end lost 5 bases, and 11 bases lay between the germline ends. The CDR3 runs to 14 residues. Per germline, CDR1 SGHTA and CDR2 FQGNSA. The CDR3 nucleotides read TGTGCCAGCAGCTCACGTGGGAGAACCGGGGAGCTGTTTTTT. This codes for CASSSRGRTGELFF.

This clonotype showed up just a few times. This chain joins TRBV20-1 and TRBJ2-1, with TRBD2 identical over 7 bases. The CDR3 consists of 13 residues. Losses at the gene ends were 1 base for V and 7 bases for J; bases not matched to a gene: 4. The germline gives CDR1 DFQATT, CDR2 SNEGSKA (reference sequence). Written as DNA, the CDR3 is TGCAGTGCTAGAGGGACTAGTTCAAATGAGCAGTTCTTC. This sequence encodes CSARGTSSNEQFF.

This clonotype has a handful of counts. The chain links TRBV5-1 to TRBJ2-3; D gene uncertain. Trimming stripped 0 bases from V and 4 bases from J, with 6 bases between. This CDR3 is 13 amino acids long. Per germline, CDR1 SGHRS and CDR2 YFSETQ. The CDR3 reads CASSLARADTQYF. The CDR3 DNA is TGCGCCAGCAGCTTGGCTAGGGCAGATACGCAGTATTTT.

This clonotype was picked up a small number of times. The chain uses TRBV3-1 and TRBJ2-6; 7 bases are a match to TRBD1. Losses at the gene ends were 8 bases for V and 0 bases for J; bases not matched to a gene: 10. The CDR3 runs 17 residues. CDR1 and CDR2 from the germline V gene are LGHDT and YNNKEL (reference sequence). DNA of the CDR3: TGTGCCAGCTCGGGACAGCGCGCAACCTCTGGGGCCAACGTCCTGACTTTC. This codes for CASSGQRATSGANVLTF.

This clonotype occurred many times. V is TRBV5-8 and J is TRBJ1-5, with TRBD1 identical over 8 bases. Germline V gene sequence: CDR1 SGHTS, CDR2 YDEGEE. Germline trimming cut 4 bases from V and 2 bases from J; bases unmatched to any gene: 8. The CDR3 length is 16 residues. The CDR3 sequence is CASSLGQGLGNQPQHF. The DNA of the CDR3 is TGTGCCAGCAGCCTCGGACAGGGATTGGGCAATCAGCCCCAGCATTTT.

This clonotype was counted between two and nine times. This chain connects TRBV11-1 to TRBJ2-1, with 12 bases fitting TRBD2. CDR3 length: 18 residues. Germline CDR1 SGHAT, CDR2 FQDESV (reference sequence). V lost 0 bases and J lost 5; bases outside the gene matches: 8. CDR3 amino acids: CASSLAPLAGGRNNEQFF. Here the CDR3 DNA reads TGTGCCAGCAGCTTAGCTCCCCTAGCGGGAGGGCGCAACAATGAGCAGTTCTTC.

This clonotype has more than one count but fewer than ten. V gene TRBV27 combines with J gene TRBJ2-2, with 8 nucleotides matching TRBD1. CDR1 and CDR2 from the germline V gene are MNHEY and SMNVEV (reference sequence). Germline trimming cut 5 bases from V and 1 base from J; bases unmatched to any gene: 3. This CDR3 has 15 amino acids. The chain's CDR3 is CASSRDRLNTGELFF. CDR3 DNA: TGTGCCAGCAGTCGGGACAGGTTGAACACCGGGGAGCTGTTTTTT.

The V gene is TRBV10-2, the J gene TRBJ2-3; D call uncertain. The CDR3 covers 13 residues. The ends were cut back, 4 bases at V and 2 bases at J, with 7 bases in the middle. Germline V gene sequence: CDR1 WSHSY, CDR2 SAAADI. The CDR3 DNA is TGCGCCAGCAGTGGGCTCCCCACAGATACGCAGTATTTT. Its translation is CASSGLPTDTQYF.

The chain carries TRBV20-1 and TRBJ2-7; TRBD2 aligns across 11 bases. CDR3 length: 15 amino acids. V was pared by 0 bases and J by 4 bases, with 5 bases of the junction left unmatched. Germline lookup yields CDR1 DFQATT and CDR2 SNEGSKA (reference sequence). CDR3 nucleotide sequence: TGCAGTGCTAGAGATGCGGCTAGCGGGAGGTACGAGCAGTACTTC. This gives the protein CSARDAASGRYEQYF.

This clonotype was detected ten times or more. The chain combines TRBV19 with TRBJ2-7; 10 positions agree with TRBD1. J gave up 6 bases and V 6 bases, and 11 bases lay outside the gene matches. The CDR3 is made up of 15 amino acids. In germline, CDR1 is LNHDA, CDR2 SQIVND (reference sequence). Here the CDR3 reads CASSYRRDRGSEQYF. The CDR3, as DNA: TGTGCCAGTAGCTATCGTCGGGACAGGGGATCCGAGCAGTACTTC.

The J gene is TRBJ2-7, the V gene TRBV6-2 or TRBV6-3; 9 positions agree with TRBD1. The CDR3 runs 15 residues. Germline CDR1 and CDR2: MNHEY and SVGEGT. The V gene end was trimmed by 2 bases and the J gene end by 2 bases; junction bases not matched to a gene: 4. CDR3 coding DNA: TGTGCCAGCAGTTACGGGACAGGGCTGGCCTACGAGCAGTACTTC. It translates to CASSYGTGLAYEQYF.